Below, one T cell receptor beta chain is given with its context. There is no known antigen for this receptor. No clone much larger than this one lies a single base away; base qualities are absent. Including cysteine and phenylalanine, the CDR3 has 14 amino acids. The entry retains the CDR3 DNA only, 42 bases that are in frame from base 1. The germline V gene supplies CDR1 SGDLS and CDR2 YYNGEE. The V and J ends are trimmed by 4 bases and 2 bases, leaving 13 bases between them. Sample time point, as interpreted from the label and publication: about 28 days (+/-7) after the second vaccine dose. AZD1222 recipients whose second dose came at about 4 weeks and those whose second dose came at about 12 weeks were combined into one group, since spike-specific TCR depth and breadth did not differ between the two schedules. The vaccinee samples were drawn from two UK trials, COV001 and COV002, one of which was a single-blind randomized controlled phase 2/3 trial testing AZD1222 (ChAdOx1 nCoV-19) in healthy adults. For TCRbeta chain sequencing, PBMC samples from trial participants were taken at day 0 and at day 28 after the second dose.

The sample belongs to a study of T cell responses to AZD1222 COVID-19 vaccine (dated by TCRdb to the early 2020s). Regarding the research as a whole: TCR sequencing covered roughly 230 trial participants: 200 to 210 given two doses of AZD1222 and approximately 25 given two doses of MenACWY control vaccine. Enrollment into the trials was organized by age into subgroups of 18-55, 56-69 and 70-plus years, and those subgroups contained roughly 150, 30 and 60 TCR-sequenced participants, respectively.

The CDR3 regions of human TCRbeta chains were subjected to immunosequencing. The published analysis was carried out like this. Repertoire TCRs were checked for matches against a reference library of SARS-CoV-2-specific TCRs that had been generated using the MIRA antigen-specificity platform. Breadth was defined as the fraction of unique TCRs that were SARS-CoV-2-associated, and depth was defined as the fraction of total T cells that were SARS-CoV-2-associated. Each spike-specific TCR was assigned to its reactive spike region and to a CD4 or CD8 class using the MIRA data. Log10-transformed breadth and depth values were compared by one-way ANOVA with Sidak's multiple comparisons tests. TCRdb's version of the immuneACCESS table is confined to in-frame rearrangements and falls short of the full clone set. An unresolved V gene accounts for under half of the shortfall where checked; the remainder is of unknown origin. V, J and clone size were drawn from that table, and D and trimming were deduced from the DNA. Counted in this sample were fewer than 150,000 clones; roughly 91% of them appeared once. Clones ranked in the top ten supply approximately 7.1% of the sample.

General study outcomes and caveats: In the small 56-69-year group, the increase in depth fell short of significance, most likely because of low power. Because no day 14 peak-response samples were available, repertoires were characterized only after the peak T cell response. Participants were mostly white British and included more females than males, and it was suggested by the authors that clonal diversity may have been underestimated. Reportedly, almost half of the unique spike-specific TCRs recognized epitopes lying outside the regions that are mutated in the B.1.351 and B.1.1.7 variants. After two AZD1222 doses, spike-specific TCR breadth and depth were significantly higher than at day 0 and than in MenACWY recipients. The whole spike protein was spanned by vaccine-associated CD4 TCRs, and dominant responses were seen in regions 160-218 and 743-854. Conclusions about previously exposed vaccinees were limited because only six or seven AZD1222 recipients were SARS-CoV-2 seropositive at baseline.

Here the chain combines TRBV9 and TRBJ2-7, with the D segment identity uncertain. The origin of this receptor is an adult who received the AZD1222 COVID-19 vaccine. Sequenced material: peripheral blood, taken 28 days after the second AZD1222 dose. CDR3 protein: CASSLGVGAYEQYF. The DNA sequence is as follows: TGTGCCAGCAGCCTAGGAGTCGGAGCCTACGAGCAGTACTTC. Full variable domain (CDR3 extended with the reference TRBV9 and TRBJ2-7 proteins): DSGVTQTPKHLITATGQRVTLRCSPRSGDLSVYWYQQSLDQGLQFLIQYYNGEERAKGNILERFSAQQFPDLHSELNLSSLELGDSALYFCASSLGVGAYEQYFGPGTRLTVT.